This TCR beta chain was profiled in a study of a mutant IDH1 vaccine in newly diagnosed glioma. Time point reported: week 35, safety follow-up. Every vaccination contained 300 ug of the mutant IDH1 20-mer peptide and was paired with topical imiquimod. In regard to this clone: The target antigen is unknown.

Produced via immunoSEQ multiplex PCR; TCRdb's table is partial and in-frame only. The sample holds about 69,000 clones; more than 75% are singletons and the top ten take more than 1.5%. Trimming cost V 3 bases and J 4 bases, with 16 bases left between them. This CDR3 has 15 residues. Germline CDR1 is SGHRS and CDR2 is YFSETQ. This rearrangement joins TRBV5-1 to TRBJ1-2; possible D gene TRBD1, 5 bases. The TCR was taken from a man in his thirties or forties with glioma. This sample comprised PBMCs, obtained from a glioma patient whose treatment included an IDH1 peptide vaccine. CDR3 protein: CASSWESGAFYGYTF. The CDR3 nucleotides read TGCGCCAGCAGCTGGGAGAGTGGGGCCTTCTATGGCTACACCTTC.